A single sample gave rise to the 8 T cell receptor beta chains below, sequenced in a study of cytomegalovirus exposure and HLA in healthy donors. It was with 60 Vbeta and 13 Jbeta primers that the PCR ran. The repertoire was sequenced with immunoSEQ multiplex PCR; TCRdb's copy has only in-frame clones and lacks some. The data show roughly 100,000 clones, approximately 76% seen once. The sequencing sample was made of PBMCs. The source is a woman under 30 in good health and CMV-seropositive.

The V gene is TRBV14, the J gene TRBJ2-2; D not certain. V gave up 4 bases and J gave up 6 bases, with 9 bases separating them. The CDR3 sequence is 13 residues long. CDR1 is SGHDN and CDR2 is FVKESK in the germline V gene. This chain's CDR3 is CASSPPRSGELFF. The DNA of the CDR3 is TGTGCCAGCAGCCCCCCTAGATCCGGGGAGCTGTTTTTT.

The chain joins TRBV4-1 to TRBJ2-7; 9 nucleotides agree with TRBD1. Germline CDR1 reads MGHRA; CDR2 reads YSYEKL. This CDR3 is 14 amino acids long. V shed 3 bases and J 3 bases; nucleotides not matched to a gene: 3. The CDR3 spells CASSQTGGYYEQYF. In DNA, the CDR3 is TGCGCCAGCAGCCAGACAGGGGGATACTACGAGCAGTACTTC.

This chain links TRBV7-8 with TRBJ2-7; D perhaps matches TRBD1 (6 bases). The CDR3 covers 14 residues. V shed 1 base and J shed 5 bases, with 12 bases lying between them. The germline gives CDR1 SGHVS, CDR2 FQNEAQ. In DNA form, the CDR3 reads TGTGCCAGCAGCTTAGTAGGGGGAGTGGACGAGCAGTACTTC. Residues: CASSLVGGVDEQYF.

The rearrangement links TRBV10-3 to TRBJ2-7; 11 nucleotides agree with TRBD1. The CDR3 is 18 amino acids. Germline values: CDR1 ENHRY, CDR2 SYGVKD. V shed 0 bases and J 3 bases; nucleotides not matched to a gene: 10. The CDR3 reads CAISESGTGGPSDYEQYF. CDR3 in DNA: TGTGCCATCAGTGAGTCCGGGACAGGGGGACCTAGCGACTACGAGCAGTACTTC.

The chain joins TRBV19 to TRBJ1-1; no reliable D call. This CDR3 has 17 amino acids. V was shortened by 3 bases and J by 4 bases, with 21 bases between the two germline ends. Germline-derived CDR1 and CDR2 are LNHDA and SQIVND (reference sequence). As DNA, the CDR3 is TGTGCCAGTAGTATGCCCCGGGTGGTCAAAAGCGGCACTGAAGCTTTCTTT. Encoded protein: CASSMPRVVKSGTEAFF.

The rearrangement joins TRBV10-3 to TRBJ2-1, with 7 bases that match TRBD2. The CDR3 runs 15 residues. In germline, CDR1 is ENHRY, CDR2 SYGVKD. Losses at the gene ends were 2 bases for V and 8 bases for J; bases not matched to a gene: 9. CDR3 nucleotide sequence: TGTGCCATCAGTGAGCTTGGCGGGAGTGGGGATGAGCAGTTCTTC. Translation gives CAISELGGSGDEQFF.

This clone was counted a few times. J is TRBJ1-1 and V is TRBV10-3; D unresolved. CDR1 is ENHRY, CDR2 SYGVKD, per germline. V lost 0 bases to trimming and J lost 4 bases, with 6 bases between them. The CDR3 loop spans 13 amino acids. The CDR3 loop is CAISESPGTEAFF. DNA of the CDR3: TGTGCCATCAGTGAGTCCCCAGGCACTGAAGCTTTCTTT.

J is TRBJ2-5 and V is TRBV5-8, with 7 positions matching TRBD1. With 5 bases clipped from V and 3 bases from J, the junction kept 13 bases outside the gene matches. The CDR3 contains 16 residues. Germline CDR1 and CDR2: SGHTS and YDEGEE. The CDR3 DNA sequence: TGTGCCAGCAGTTCACCCCCAGGGGGTCCAAAAGAGACCCAGTACTTC. As protein: CASSSPPGGPKETQYF. Full variable domain (outside the CDR3, taken from reference TRBV5-8 and TRBJ2-5): EAGVTQSPTHLIKTRGQQATLRCSPISGHTSVYWYQQALGLGLQFLLWYDEGEERNRGNFPPRFSGRQFPNYSSELNVNALELEDSALYLCASSSPPGGPKETQYFGPGTRLLVL.